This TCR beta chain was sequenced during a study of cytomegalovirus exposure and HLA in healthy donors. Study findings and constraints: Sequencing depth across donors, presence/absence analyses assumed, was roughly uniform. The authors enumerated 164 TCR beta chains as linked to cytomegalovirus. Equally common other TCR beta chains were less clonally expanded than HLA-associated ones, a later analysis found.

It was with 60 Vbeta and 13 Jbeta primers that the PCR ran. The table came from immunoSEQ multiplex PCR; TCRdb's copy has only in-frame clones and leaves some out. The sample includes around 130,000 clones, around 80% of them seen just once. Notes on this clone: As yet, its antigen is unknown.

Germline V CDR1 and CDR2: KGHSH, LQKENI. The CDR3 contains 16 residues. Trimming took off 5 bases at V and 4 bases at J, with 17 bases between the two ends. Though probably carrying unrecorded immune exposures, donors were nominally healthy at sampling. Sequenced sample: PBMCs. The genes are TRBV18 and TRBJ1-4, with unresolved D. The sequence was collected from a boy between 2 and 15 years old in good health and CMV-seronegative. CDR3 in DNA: TGTGCCAGCTCAGCCCCCGGAGGACTGGTTAATGAAAAACTGTTTTTT. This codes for CASSAPGGLVNEKLFF.